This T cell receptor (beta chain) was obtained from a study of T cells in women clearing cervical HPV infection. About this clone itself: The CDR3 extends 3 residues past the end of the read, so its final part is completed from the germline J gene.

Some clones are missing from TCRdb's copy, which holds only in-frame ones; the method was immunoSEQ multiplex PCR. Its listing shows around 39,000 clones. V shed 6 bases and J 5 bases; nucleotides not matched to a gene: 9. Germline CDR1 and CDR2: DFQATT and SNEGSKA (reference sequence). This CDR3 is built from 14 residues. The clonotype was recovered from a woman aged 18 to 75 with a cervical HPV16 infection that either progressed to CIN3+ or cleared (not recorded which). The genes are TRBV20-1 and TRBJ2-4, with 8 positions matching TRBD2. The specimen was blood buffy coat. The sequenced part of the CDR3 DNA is TGCAGTGCCCCGGGGGGGCCCGCGGAAAACATT. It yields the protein CSAPGGPAENI. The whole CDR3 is CSAPGGPAENIQYF.